Presented here are 12 T cell receptor beta chains from one specimen sequenced in a study of blood T cell repertoires in COVID-19. Assay used: immunoSEQ multiplex PCR; TCRdb lists only in-frame clones, some missing. Among roughly 100,000 clones listed, around 80% were seen once. The sequencing sample was made of peripheral blood. These receptors all stem from a woman older than 75 with acute or convalescent COVID-19.

The chain has TRBV27 and TRBJ2-2; TRBD1 might be the D (5 bases). Germline V lookup: CDR1 MNHEY, CDR2 SMNVEV (reference sequence). V lost 0 bases to trimming and J lost 5 bases, with 10 bases between them. This CDR3 region has 15 residues. The CDR3 here is CASSLSYQGTGELFF. The CDR3 nucleotides read TGTGCCAGCAGTTTATCTTATCAGGGAACCGGGGAGCTGTTTTTT.

The chain employs TRBV19 and TRBJ2-4; D uncertain. The germline V gene has CDR1 LNHDA and CDR2 SQIVND (reference sequence). The CDR3 covers 13 residues. V lost 5 bases to trimming and J lost 6 bases, with 11 bases between them. CDR3 DNA sequence: TGTGCCAGTAGTCACAGAGAAGGAAACATTCAGTACTTC. This gives the protein CASSHREGNIQYF.

The chain carries TRBV28 and TRBJ2-7; D might be TRBD2 (5 bases). This CDR3 is built from 15 residues. V lost 2 bases, J lost 4 bases, and 15 bases lay in between. Looked up from germline, CDR1 is MDHEN and CDR2 is SYDVKM. Written as DNA, the CDR3 is TGTGCCAGCAGTTTAGCGGGTCTAAAGATGTACGAGCAGTACTTC. Translation: CASSLAGLKMYEQYF.

The chain has TRBV24-1 and TRBJ2-1; 11 nucleotides match TRBD1. The V and J ends lost 4 bases and 6 bases, in that order; junction bases with no gene match: 7. The CDR3 extends over 16 amino acids. CDR1 is KGHDR and CDR2 is SFDVKD in the germline V gene. CDR3 protein: CATSDPGQGEGNEQFF. DNA for the CDR3: TGTGCCACCAGTGACCCGGGACAGGGGGAAGGCAATGAGCAGTTCTTC.

J is TRBJ1-1 and V is TRBV29-1, with TRBD1 matching over 7 bases. This CDR3 has 12 residues. Germline V CDR1 and CDR2: SQVTM, ANQGSEA. V lost 2 bases and J lost 4; bases outside the gene matches: 1. CDR3 sequence: CSVESGGTEAFF. CDR3 DNA sequence: TGCAGCGTTGAATCAGGGGGCACTGAAGCTTTCTTT. The variable domain in full, completed from reference TRBV29-1 and TRBJ1-1, reads SAVISQKPSRDICQRGTSLTIQCQVDSQVTMMFWYRQQPGQSLTLIATANQGSEATYESGFVIDKFPISRPNLTFSTLTVSNMSPEDSSIYLCSVESGGTEAFFGQGTRLTVV.

In this sample, this clone turned up once. The CDR3 reads CASSPSAELEQYV. The DNA of the CDR3 is TGTGCCAGCAGTCCCTCCGCCGAGCTCGAGCAGTACGTC. The chain recombines TRBV28 with TRBJ2-7; D unclear. Trimming stripped 5 bases from V and 6 bases from J, with 14 bases between. This CDR3 is 13 amino acids long. Germline assignment: CDR1 MDHEN and CDR2 SYDVKM.

The chain carries TRBV7-2 and TRBJ2-1; no definite D call. The CDR3 contains 13 residues. Germline V CDR1 and CDR2: SGHTA, FQGNSA. V lost 5 bases, J lost 8 bases, and 13 bases lay in between. The CDR3 is CASSQRGSYEQFF. The CDR3 region has the DNA TGTGCCAGCAGCCAAAGAGGCAGTTATGAGCAGTTCTTC.

V usage is TRBV29-1 and J usage is TRBJ1-5, with D possibly matching TRBD1 (5 bases). V lost 6 bases to trimming and J lost 7 bases, with 13 bases between them. Germline V gene sequence: CDR1 SQVTM, CDR2 ANQGSEA. The CDR3 has 12 amino acids. For the CDR3, the DNA is TGCAGCGTCGGTATGCAGGGACAGCCCCAGCATTTT. Translating it yields CSVGMQGQPQHF.

V is TRBV18 and J is TRBJ2-3, with a possible D match to TRBD2 (6 bases). V was cut by 0 bases and J by 5 bases, with 9 bases left in between. Per germline, CDR1 KGHSH and CDR2 LQKENI. The length of the CDR3 is 14 residues. The DNA of the CDR3 is TGTGCCAGCTCACCACCCCGGGAGAGAGATACGCAGTATTTT. Encoded protein: CASSPPRERDTQYF.

The V call is TRBV3-1 (or the pseudogene TRBV3-2), the J call TRBJ2-5; 8 nucleotides line up with TRBD2. CDR1 is LGHDT, CDR2 YNNKEL, per germline (reference sequence). The CDR3 is 16 residues long. The V segment lost 2 bases and the J segment 5 bases; nucleotides outside the gene matches: 10. CDR3: CASSQIRAGGIETQYF. In nucleotides, the CDR3 is TGTGCCAGCAGCCAAATCCGGGCGGGAGGAATTGAGACCCAGTACTTC.

This rearrangement joins TRBV24-1 to TRBJ2-2, with D possibly TRBD2 on 5 matching bases. Per germline, CDR1 KGHDR and CDR2 SFDVKD. V gave up 4 bases and J gave up 0 bases, with 11 bases separating them. The CDR3 runs 16 residues. In nucleotides, the CDR3 is TGTGCCACCAGTGACCAAGCGGTAACGAACACCGGGGAGCTGTTTTTT. It codes for CATSDQAVTNTGELFF.

With regard to this clone: Other DNA sequences in this specimen translate into the identical CDR3. The CDR3 DNA reads as TGTGCCAGCAGTCCGCTGGGAGGTTATGGCTACACCTTC. Its translation is CASSPLGGYGYTF. This chain uses TRBV12-3 or TRBV12-4 with TRBJ1-2, with unresolved D. The CDR3 loop spans 13 amino acids. With 5 bases removed from V and 5 bases from J, the gap between germline ends came to 12 bases.